Following are 6 T cell receptor beta chains from one sample sequenced in a study of OX40 agonist ivuxolimab in advanced cancers. Profiling relied on immunoSEQ multiplex PCR, and the TCRdb table lists in-frame clones only, not all of them. Of around 45,000 clones listed, around nine tenths were seen once; the top ten hold 7.8%. The specimen was CD4+ or CD8+ T cells sorted from blood, collected in a trial of the OX40 agonist ivuxolimab. These receptors originate from an adult with an advanced solid tumor such as melanoma, head and neck, liver or kidney cancer.

The rearrangement uses TRBV28 and TRBJ2-3; unclear D gene. Between the trimmed V and J ends, which lost 5 bases and 5 bases, there was a span of 17 bases. CDR1 and CDR2 (germline): MDHEN, SYDVKM. This CDR3 contains 15 residues. CDR3 amino acids: CASSPGLVRQDTQYF. Written as DNA, the CDR3 is TGTGCCAGCAGTCCCGGGTTGGTTAGACAAGATACGCAGTATTTT.

This chain uses TRBV14 with TRBJ1-3; maybe TRBD1 (6 bases). Trimming removed 3 bases at V and 0 bases at J, with 9 bases between. This CDR3 comprises 15 residues. The germline V gene encodes CDR1 SGHDN and CDR2 FVKESK. In DNA, the CDR3 is TGTGCCAGCAGCCACGGGGGCTTCTCTGGAAACACCATATATTTT. It encodes CASSHGGFSGNTIYF.

The chain is built from TRBV28 and TRBJ1-1; weak D call: TRBD1 (5 bases). The CDR3 sequence is 11 residues long. Trimming removed 6 bases at V and 9 bases at J, with 11 bases between. Germline loops: CDR1 MDHEN, CDR2 SYDVKM. The CDR3, as DNA: TGTGCCAGCAGCCCCAACAGGAAAGCTTTCTTT. Translated: CASSPNRKAFF.

The chain recombines TRBV21-1 with TRBJ2-7; TRBD1 reflects the table's D call only, with no check against the DNA. TRBV21-1 is a pseudogene segment. This CDR3 comprises 21 residues. The CDR3 protein is CASSSRKGDRGVRNKVYEQYF. CDR3 sequence (DNA): TGTGCCAGCAGCTCAAGGAAGGGGGACAGGGGGGTGCGGAATAAAGTGTACGAGCAGTACTTC.

The genes are TRBV18 and TRBJ2-7, with 10 bases aligning to TRBD2. CDR1 and CDR2 (germline): KGHSH, LQKENI. After removal of 3 bases from V and 3 bases from J, the junction contained 5 bases not matched to a gene. There are 15 residues in the CDR3. CDR3 in DNA: TGTGCCAGCTCACCCCTAGCGGGAGTCAACTACGAGCAGTACTTC. Amino acid sequence: CASSPLAGVNYEQYF.

The chain is built from TRBV29-1 and TRBJ2-5; the D call may be TRBD1 or TRBD2 (6 bases each). This CDR3 spans 12 amino acids. Trimming left V 4 bases short and J 4 bases short, with 10 bases between. The germline V gene has CDR1 SQVTM and CDR2 ANQGSEA. CDR3 DNA sequence: TGCAGCGTTGGGAAGGGGGGAGAGACCCAGTACTTC. Translation gives CSVGKGGETQYF.